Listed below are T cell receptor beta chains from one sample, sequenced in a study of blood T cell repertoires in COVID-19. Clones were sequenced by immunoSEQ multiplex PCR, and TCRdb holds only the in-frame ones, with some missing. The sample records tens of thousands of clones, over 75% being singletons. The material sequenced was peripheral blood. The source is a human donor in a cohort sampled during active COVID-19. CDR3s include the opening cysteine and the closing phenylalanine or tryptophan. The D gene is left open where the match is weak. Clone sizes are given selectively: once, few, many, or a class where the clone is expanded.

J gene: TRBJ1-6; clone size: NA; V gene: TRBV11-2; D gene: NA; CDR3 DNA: TGTGCCAGCAGCTTAGTTTTGGCTCCTGGCGGTTCACCCCTCCACTTT; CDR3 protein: CASSLVLAPGGSPLHF
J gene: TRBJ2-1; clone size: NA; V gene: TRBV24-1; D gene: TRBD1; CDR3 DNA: TGTGCCACCAGTGACTTAGGACAGGGGAAGGCTGAGCAGTTCTTC; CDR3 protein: CATSDLGQGKAEQFF
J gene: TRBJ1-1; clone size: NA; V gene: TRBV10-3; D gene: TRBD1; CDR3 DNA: TGTGCCAGCAAGGTTTCAACAGGGGCTAACACTGAAGCTTTCTTT; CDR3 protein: CASKVSTGANTEAFF
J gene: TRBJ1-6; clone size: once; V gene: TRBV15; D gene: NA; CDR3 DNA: TGTGCCACCAGCAGAGTAGTGAACTCACCCCTCCACTTT; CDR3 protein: CATSRVVNSPLHF
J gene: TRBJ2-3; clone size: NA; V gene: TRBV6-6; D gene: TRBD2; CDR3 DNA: TGTGCCAGCAGTCGATTCTCACAGCGGGGGGGCAGGGCAGATACGCAGTATTTT; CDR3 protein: CASSRFSQRGGRADTQYF
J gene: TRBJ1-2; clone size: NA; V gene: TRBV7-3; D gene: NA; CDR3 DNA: TGTGCCAGCAGCTTACCGGGAGGGGGGATGTATGGCTACACCTTC; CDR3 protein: CASSLPGGGMYGYTF
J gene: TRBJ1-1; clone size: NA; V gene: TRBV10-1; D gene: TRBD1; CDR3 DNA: TGCGCCAGCAGCGCTGGACAGGGGACGGCTTTCTTT; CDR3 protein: CASSAGQGTAFF
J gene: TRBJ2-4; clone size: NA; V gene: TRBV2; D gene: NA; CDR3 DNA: TGTGCCAGCAAACCCGGGGCCAAAAACATTCAGTACTTC; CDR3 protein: CASKPGAKNIQYF
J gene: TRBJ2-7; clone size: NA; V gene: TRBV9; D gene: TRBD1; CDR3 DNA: TGTGCCAGCAGCGTATCGACAGGGGGGGGATACGAGCAGTACTTC; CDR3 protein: CASSVSTGGGYEQYF
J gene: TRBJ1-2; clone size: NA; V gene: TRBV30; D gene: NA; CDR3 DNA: TGTGCCTGGAGTGTAAGGGCGACCCCAGGGGTCTATGGCTACACCTTC; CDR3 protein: CAWSVRATPGVYGYTF